One sample yielded the 32 T cell receptor beta chains listed below, sequenced in a study of blood T cell repertoires in COVID-19 (dated by TCRdb to 2018 to 2020). The library was made by the immunoSEQ multiplex PCR assay. TCRdb's version of the immuneACCESS table is confined to in-frame rearrangements and falls short of the full clone set. An unresolved V gene accounts for under half of the shortfall where checked; the remainder is of unknown origin. Across this sample there are around 320,000 clones, with more than 85% seen only once. The ten largest make up approximately 4.1% of the sample. Sequencing was done on a sample of PBMCs or T cells enriched from blood (not recorded which). The receptors derive from a young woman who had been exposed to COVID-19.

The genes are TRBV6-6 and TRBJ1-2; no clear D gene. CDR1 and CDR2 from the germline V gene are MNHNY and SVGAGI (reference sequence). V lost 11 bases and J lost 5, with 15 bases in between. CDR3 size: 12 residues. CDR3: CAGTGASYGYTF. The DNA for the CDR3 is TGTGCCGGAACGGGAGCTAGTTATGGCTACACCTTC.

The chain is built from TRBV7-9 and TRBJ2-3; 8 positions match TRBD1. J was trimmed by 3 bases and V by 3 bases; bases with no gene match: 5. CDR1 is SEHNR and CDR2 is FQNEAQ in the germline V gene (reference sequence). The CDR3 totals 15 residues. CDR3 bases: TGTGCCAGCAGCTTGGACAGGGTTCCTACAGATACGCAGTATTTT. The encoded protein is CASSLDRVPTDTQYF. The full variable domain, in which reference TRBV7-9 and TRBJ2-3 provide the parts outside the CDR3, is DTGVSQNPRHKITKRGQNVTFRCDPISEHNRLYWYRQTLGQGPEFLTYFQNEAQLEKSRLLSDRFSAERPKGSFSTLEIQRTEQGDSAMYLCASSLDRVPTDTQYFGPGTRLTVL.

This chain joins TRBV5-1 and TRBJ1-6; maybe TRBD1 (6 bases). V was pared by 7 bases and J by 9 bases, with 17 bases between. The germline gives CDR1 SGHRS, CDR2 YFSETQ. The CDR3 has 14 amino acids. The CDR3 protein is CASAGESESSPLHF. The CDR3 DNA sequence: TGCGCCAGCGCAGGGGAGTCGGAAAGTTCACCCCTCCACTTT.

J is TRBJ2-5 and V is TRBV19; 8 nucleotides match TRBD2. CDR1 and CDR2 (germline): LNHDA, SQIVND (reference sequence). This CDR3 contains 19 residues. The V segment lost 5 bases and the J segment 2 bases; nucleotides outside the gene matches: 19. The CDR3 loop reads CASSFGGVAGRYNQETQYF. Here the CDR3 DNA reads TGTGCCAGTAGTTTTGGAGGAGTAGCGGGGCGATACAATCAAGAGACCCAGTACTTC.

The V call is TRBV3-1 (or the pseudogene TRBV3-2), the J call TRBJ2-7; a weak D match, TRBD1 (5 bases). CDR1 and CDR2 (germline): LGHDT, YNNKEL (reference sequence). The CDR3 loop spans 14 amino acids. V was shortened by 2 bases and J by 0 bases, with 8 bases between the two germline ends. Here the CDR3 DNA reads TGTGCCAGCAGCCAACAGGGATACTCCTACGAGCAGTACTTC. Its translation is CASSQQGYSYEQYF.

The chain is built from TRBV5-6 and TRBJ1-1; D gene ambiguous. The length of the CDR3 is 13 residues. The V gene lost 0 bases and the J gene lost 2 bases, with 5 bases spanning the gap. Per the germline V gene, CDR1 is SGHDT and CDR2 is YYEEEE. The CDR3 is CASSLVRNTEAFF. CDR3 nucleotides: TGTGCCAGCAGCTTGGTCAGAAACACTGAAGCTTTCTTT.

The chain uses TRBV7-2 and TRBJ2-2, with TRBD1 as a possible D gene (5 bases). This CDR3 is built from 14 residues. V gave up 5 bases and J gave up 3 bases, with 10 bases separating them. The germline CDR1 and CDR2 sequences are SGHTA and FQGNSA. CDR3 nucleotide sequence: TGTGCCAGCAGCCAAGGGGTCTACACCGGGGAGCTGTTTTTT. Its protein is CASSQGVYTGELFF.

The chain recombines TRBV5-4 with TRBJ1-1; 7 bases map to TRBD1. The CDR3 loop spans 14 amino acids. Losses at the gene ends were 5 bases for V and 5 bases for J; bases not matched to a gene: 9. Per the germline V gene, CDR1 is SGHNT and CDR2 is YYREEE (reference sequence). The CDR3 protein is CASRVPGGQTEAFF. In DNA, the CDR3 is TGTGCCAGCAGGGTTCCAGGGGGGCAGACTGAAGCTTTCTTT.

This rearrangement joins TRBV19 to TRBJ1-3; weak D call: TRBD1 (5 bases). There are 14 residues in the CDR3. Germline V gene sequence: CDR1 LNHDA, CDR2 SQIVND (reference sequence). Trimming took off 4 bases at V and 6 bases at J, with 13 bases between the two ends. This chain's CDR3 is CASSTMAGPNTIYF. As DNA, the CDR3 is TGTGCCAGTAGTACAATGGCAGGGCCAAACACCATATATTTT.

The CDR3 DNA is TGTGCCAGCAGCTTAGGGACAGGGACCTATGGCTACACCTTC. Its protein is CASSLGTGTYGYTF. The rearrangement uses TRBV9 and TRBJ1-2; 9 bases align to TRBD1. The V segment lost 4 bases and the J segment 4 bases; nucleotides outside the gene matches: 5. The germline CDR1 and CDR2 sequences are SGDLS and YYNGEE. The CDR3 is made up of 14 amino acids.

This chain joins TRBV5-6 and TRBJ1-1, with 10 bases lining up with TRBD1. Germline V gene data show CDR1 as SGHDT and CDR2 as YYEEEE. CDR3 length: 13 amino acids. Unmatched junction bases numbered 5, after V lost 6 bases and J lost 6 bases. The CDR3, as DNA: TGTGCCAGCATCCGACAGGGGGCTGCTGAAGCTTTCTTT. Protein sequence: CASIRQGAAEAFF.

The rearrangement joins TRBV19 to TRBJ2-2, with TRBD1 matching over 8 bases. In germline, CDR1 is LNHDA, CDR2 SQIVND (reference sequence). The CDR3 totals 15 residues. Germline trimming cut 7 bases from V and 1 base from J; bases unmatched to any gene: 5. Here the CDR3 reads CASTPGTGNTGELFF. DNA for the CDR3: TGTGCCAGTACCCCTGGGACAGGGAACACCGGGGAGCTGTTTTTT.

This chain links TRBV7-8 with TRBJ1-1; 9 nucleotides line up with TRBD1. In germline, CDR1 is SGHVS, CDR2 FQNEAQ. There are 15 residues in the CDR3. Losses at the gene ends were 5 bases for V and 5 bases for J; bases not matched to a gene: 9. The CDR3, as DNA: TGTGCCAGCAGCCCACAGGGGGCGAAAGGGACTGAAGCTTTCTTT. It is translated as CASSPQGAKGTEAFF.

V gene TRBV5-1 combines with J gene TRBJ1-4; 7 bases are a match to TRBD1. The V and J ends lost 1 base and 6 bases, in that order; junction bases with no gene match: 6. Looked up from germline, CDR1 is SGHRS and CDR2 is YFSETQ. The CDR3 is 15 amino acids. CDR3 protein: CASSLLFGQDEKLFF. The CDR3 region has the DNA TGCGCCAGCAGCTTGCTTTTTGGACAGGATGAAAAACTGTTTTTT.

The V call is TRBV3-1 (or the pseudogene TRBV3-2), the J call TRBJ2-7; 8 bases are a match to TRBD1. Trimming cost V 1 base and J 3 bases; bases outside gene matches: 8. CDR3 size: 16 residues. In germline, CDR1 is LGHDT, CDR2 YNNKEL (reference sequence). This chain's CDR3 is CASSQGSPGTGYEQYF. In nucleotides, the CDR3 is TGTGCCAGCAGCCAAGGGTCCCCAGGGACAGGCTACGAGCAGTACTTC.

The chain couples TRBV4-2 to TRBJ1-1; 8 bases are shared with TRBD1. V dropped 1 base and J dropped 9; count of bases not matched to a gene: 7. The germline V gene has CDR1 LGHNA and CDR2 YNFKEQ. The length of the CDR3 is 14 residues. The CDR3 is CASSQGGQGAKAFF. In DNA form, the CDR3 reads TGTGCCAGCAGCCAAGGAGGCCAGGGGGCAAAAGCTTTCTTT.

The V call is TRBV18, the J call TRBJ2-7; no clear D. Germline lookup yields CDR1 KGHSH and CDR2 LQKENI. CDR3 length: 12 residues. The V and J ends lost 5 bases and 3 bases respectively, with 8 bases between them. The chain's CDR3 is CASSSLNYEQYF. CDR3 DNA sequence: TGTGCCAGCTCATCACTAAACTACGAGCAGTACTTC. Filled out from reference TRBV18 and TRBJ2-7, the complete variable domain reads NAGVMQNPRHLVRRRGQEARLRCSPMKGHSHVYWYRQLPEEGLKFMVYLQKENIIDESGMPKERFSAEFPKEGPSILRIQQVVRGDSAAYFCASSSLNYEQYFGPGTRLTVT.

J is TRBJ1-2 and V is TRBV15; TRBD1 aligns across 7 bases. V shed 2 bases and J 3 bases; nucleotides not matched to a gene: 9. CDR3 size: 16 residues. Germline V CDR1 and CDR2: LNHNV, YYDKDF (reference sequence). The DNA of the CDR3 is TGTGCCACCAGCAGACATAAGGGGGCCTTCGACTATGGCTACACCTTC. Translating gives CATSRHKGAFDYGYTF.

The chain employs TRBV6-5 and TRBJ1-1; the D is unclear. Germline CDR1 is MNHEY and CDR2 is SVGAGI. V lost 4 bases and J 4 bases, leaving 7 bases between the germline ends. The CDR3 runs to 12 residues. CDR3 in DNA: TGTGCCAGCAGTTCCCGGGGCACTGAAGCTTTCTTT. Protein: CASSSRGTEAFF.

J is TRBJ2-7 and V is TRBV19; the match to TRBD1 covers 10 bases. Germline V gene lookup returns CDR1 LNHDA and CDR2 SQIVND (reference sequence). CDR3 length: 13 residues. Trimming took 5 bases from V and 6 from J; bases not matched to a gene: 4. The CDR3 bases are TGTGCCAGTAGTTTGACAGGGGGCGGCGAGCAGTACTTC. Residues: CASSLTGGGEQYF.

The rearrangement uses TRBV4-3 and TRBJ1-6; TRBD1 matches 8 bases. J was trimmed by 9 bases and V by 0 bases; bases with no gene match: 7. This CDR3 comprises 16 residues. Germline V CDR1 and CDR2: LGHNA, YSLEER. This CDR3 is CASSQDLAGGGSPLHF. DNA for the CDR3: TGCGCCAGCAGCCAAGATCTGGCAGGGGGCGGTTCACCCCTCCACTTT.

The genes are TRBV9 and TRBJ2-7, with D possibly matching TRBD2 (6 bases). Germline-derived CDR1 and CDR2 are SGDLS and YYNGEE. This CDR3 is 13 amino acids long. V was clipped by 0 bases and J by 7 bases, with 11 bases between them. This CDR3 reads CASSVGASEEQYF. The CDR3 DNA is TGTGCCAGCAGCGTAGGGGCTAGCGAGGAGCAGTACTTC.

This chain links TRBV11-2 with TRBJ2-5; D gene uncertain. The ends were cut back, 0 bases at V and 5 bases at J, with 7 bases in the middle. The CDR3 is 13 residues long. In germline, CDR1 is SGHAT, CDR2 FQNNGV. For the CDR3, the DNA is TGTGCCAGCAGCTTAGATAGACTGGAGACCCAGTACTTC. It codes for CASSLDRLETQYF.

The chain links TRBV12-5 to TRBJ1-2; D not certain. The CDR3 is 12 amino acids. Per germline, CDR1 LGHNT and CDR2 FRNRAP. Trimming took 4 bases from V and 7 from J, leaving 10 bases between them. The CDR3 reads CASGYATLGYTF. The CDR3 DNA is TGTGCTAGTGGTTATGCTACTCTTGGCTACACCTTC.

The V call is TRBV27, the J call TRBJ2-2; 8 positions agree with TRBD2. V shed 3 bases and J 6 bases; nucleotides not matched to a gene: 3. The CDR3 consists of 14 residues. Germline CDR1 is MNHEY and CDR2 is SMNVEV (reference sequence). The CDR3 protein is CASSLPGGAGELFF. DNA for the CDR3: TGTGCCAGCAGTTTGCCGGGGGGGGCCGGGGAGCTGTTTTTT.

This chain connects TRBV4-3 to TRBJ1-1, with D tentatively TRBD1 (5 bases). The germline gives CDR1 LGHNA, CDR2 YSLEER. CDR3 length: 15 residues. Trimming pared 1 base from V and 7 bases from J, leaving 16 bases between. The CDR3 loop is CASSQVSRGAGEAFF. CDR3 nucleotides: TGCGCCAGCAGCCAAGTTTCGAGGGGAGCGGGTGAAGCTTTCTTT.

The chain carries TRBV4-3 and TRBJ2-7, with a possible D match to TRBD1 (6 bases). Germline values: CDR1 LGHNA, CDR2 YSLEER. The CDR3 is made up of 16 amino acids. Trimming stripped 1 base from V and 2 bases from J, with 15 bases between. The CDR3 protein is CASSQARDITTYEQYF. DNA for the CDR3: TGCGCCAGCAGCCAAGCTAGGGACATAACTACCTACGAGCAGTACTTC.

The chain combines TRBV6-5 with TRBJ2-7; 11 bases map to TRBD1. The CDR3 is 15 residues long. J gave up 4 bases and V 6 bases, and 8 bases lay outside the gene matches. Per germline, CDR1 MNHEY and CDR2 SVGAGI. The CDR3 loop reads CASSRTGGYLYEQYF. Here the CDR3 DNA reads TGTGCCAGCAGCAGGACAGGGGGCTATCTTTACGAGCAGTACTTC.

The genes are TRBV10-3 and TRBJ2-7; TRBD1 is a possible D gene (5 bases). The CDR3 has 16 amino acids. The ends were cut back, 5 bases at V and 6 bases at J, with 23 bases in the middle. CDR1 is ENHRY and CDR2 is SYGVKD in the germline V gene. The CDR3 bases are TGTGCCATCAGTATGAGAATGGGGCAACTTCGGCTCGAGCAGTACTTC. Translation gives CAISMRMGQLRLEQYF.

Note on this clone: A read error may account for a junction end that differs from germline. The chain uses TRBV15 and TRBJ1-5; 7 positions match TRBD1. CDR3 length: 14 residues. Per germline, CDR1 LNHNV and CDR2 YYDKDF (reference sequence). CDR3 protein: CATSGDRAGKPQHF. CDR3 nucleotides: TGTGCCACCAGCGGAGACAGGGCTGGGAAGCCCCAGCATTTT. Complete variable domain (other parts from reference TRBV15 and TRBJ1-5): DAMVIQNPRYQVTQFGKPVTLSCSQTLNHNVMYWYQQKSSQAPKLLFHYYDKDFNNEADTPDNFQSRRPNTSFCFLDIRSPGLGDTAMYLCATSGDRAGKPQHFGDGTRLSIL.

CDR3 sequence: CASSSRGPSLYGYTF. CDR3 in DNA: TGTGCCAGCAGTAGTAGAGGCCCCTCACTCTATGGCTACACCTTC. The chain is built from TRBV6-5 and TRBJ1-2, with D hard to call. The V end was cut by 5 bases, the J end by 4 bases, with 17 bases between. CDR1 is MNHEY, CDR2 SVGAGI, per germline. The CDR3 extends over 15 amino acids.

This clone was recorded only once. Other DNA variants within this sample encode the same CDR3. V usage is TRBV7-8 and J usage is TRBJ1-1; 8 bases align to TRBD1. V was clipped by 5 bases and J by 3 bases; unmatched bases: 8. The CDR3 consists of 15 residues. Germline lookup yields CDR1 SGHVS and CDR2 FQNEAQ. The CDR3: CASSPRTGSDTEAFF. The CDR3 bases are TGTGCCAGCAGCCCACGGACAGGGAGTGACACTGAAGCTTTCTTT.